Reported below is one T cell receptor (beta chain). These data come from a study of T cell repertoires in aging, cancer and after chemotherapy. Multiplex touch-down PCR with TRB-A/B primers amplified rearranged V-D-J TRB sequences. MiXCR, applied by TCRdb to the multiplex PCR reads, yields one record per CDR3 protein. The data show approximately 13,000 distinct CDR3 sequences, over 25% seen once. There are 13 residues in the CDR3. Trimming stripped 8 bases from V and 3 bases from J, with 15 bases between. CDR1 DFQATT and CDR2 SNEGSKA come from the germline V gene (reference sequence). Peripheral blood genomic DNA, not sorted cells or RNA, was the template.

The TCR sequence derives from a human donor in good health. V and J are TRBV20-1 and TRBJ2-3, with D tentatively TRBD2 (6 bases). Sequencing was performed on blood. CDR3 sequence: CSFQPGGTDTQYF. DNA of the CDR3: TGCAGTTTCCAGCCTGGGGGGACAGATACGCAGTATTTT.